These T cell receptor beta chains were read from a single sample in a study of shared clonotypes between healthy human individuals. Produced via immunoSEQ multiplex PCR; TCRdb's table is partial and in-frame only. The table records 650,000 to 800,000 clones, roughly nine tenths of them present only once. The specimen was naive CD8+ T cells sorted from blood. The receptors shown here come from a man between 25 and 39 years old in good health. Each CDR3 is given with its conserved first and last residue. D genes are given only for firm matches. Size values are once, few and many counts, or a class for expanded clones, and some rows have none.

J | V | D | size | length | DNA | CDR3
TRBJ1-4 | TRBV27 | NA | NA | 14 | TGTGCCAGCAGTTTATTCGGGGAGGATGAAAAACTGTTTTTT | CASSLFGEDEKLFF
TRBJ1-1 | TRBV5-1 | TRBD1 | NA | 15 | TGCGCCAGCAGCTTGGGACAGGGGCAGAGCGCTGAAGCTTTCTTT | CASSLGQGQSAEAFF
TRBJ1-5 | TRBV19 | NA | NA | 15 | TGTGCCAGTAGTTTAACGACAGGCCCCTATCAGCCCCAGCATTTT | CASSLTTGPYQPQHF
TRBJ2-2 | TRBV7-9 | TRBD2 | NA | 15 | TGTGCCAGCAGCTTAGTAGCGGGAGTCACCGGGGAGCTGTTTTTT | CASSLVAGVTGELFF
TRBJ2-1 | TRBV5-1 | TRBD1 | NA | 16 | TGCGCCAGCAGCCCCCCGGGGGACAGGGCGAACAATGAGCAGTTCTTC | CASSPPGDRANNEQFF
TRBJ2-3 | TRBV7-9 | NA | NA | 15 | TGTGCCAGCAGCCCTATCGGGGCAGGGTCAGATACGCAGTATTTT | CASSPIGAGSDTQYF
TRBJ2-1 | TRBV19 | TRBD2 | NA | 15 | TGTGCCAGTACCCTAGCGGGAACTTCCTACAATGAGCAGTTCTTC | CASTLAGTSYNEQFF
TRBJ1-4 | TRBV5-5 | TRBD1 | once | 16 | TGTGCCAGCAGCTTGCGGGACAGGGGGACTAATGAAAAACTGTTTTTT | CASSLRDRGTNEKLFF
TRBJ2-2 | TRBV7-6 | TRBD2 | NA | 16 | TGTGCCAGCAGCTTAGTGCTGGGGGAGGGCCCAGGGGAGCTGTTTTTT | CASSLVLGEGPGELFF
TRBJ2-7 | TRBV27 | TRBD2 | NA | 17 | TGTGCCAGCAGTTTAAGGGGGGGGACTAGCCCCACCGAGGAGCAGTACTTC | CASSLRGGTSPTEEQYF
TRBJ1-2 | TRBV29-1 | NA | NA | 12 | TGCAGCGTTGCCTATGATACCTATGGCTACACCTTC | CSVAYDTYGYTF
TRBJ2-5 | TRBV2 | NA | NA | 13 | TGTGCCAGCAGATACGCTTCGGGGGAGACCCAGTACTTC | CASRYASGETQYF
TRBJ2-7 | TRBV14 | TRBD1 | NA | 14 | TGTGCCAGCAGTTTCGGACAGGGGGGGTACGAGCAGTACTTC | CASSFGQGGYEQYF
TRBJ2-3 | TRBV4-3 | NA | NA | 16 | TGCGCCAGCAGCCAAGATGAAGCGCATGGCACAGATACGCAGTATTTT | CASSQDEAHGTDTQYF
TRBJ2-3 | TRBV28 | NA | NA | 17 | TGTGCCAGCAGGCCGATCTACCCGGCTGGGCCCACAGATACGCAGTATTTT | CASRPIYPAGPTDTQYF
TRBJ1-2 | TRBV25-1 | NA | NA | 16 | TGTGCCAGCAGTGAATATCGGGGGAGGGAAAGGTATGGCTACACCTTC | CASSEYRGRERYGYTF
TRBJ1-1 | TRBV11-2 | TRBD1 | NA | 13 | TGTGCCAGCAGCTTAGTTACAGGGGGCACAGCTTTCTTT | CASSLVTGGTAFF
TRBJ2-3 | TRBV9 | NA | NA | 16 | TGTGCCAGCAGCCGACGAGGGGCCAGCTCAACAGATACGCAGTATTTT | CASSRRGASSTDTQYF
TRBJ2-3 | TRBV6-5 | TRBD2 | NA | 11 | TGTGCCACCTCACTAGCGGGAGCTCTGTATTTT | CATSLAGALYF
TRBJ2-5 | TRBV14 | NA | NA | 15 | TGTGCCAGCAGCCAGAAGACCGGGATCCAAGAGACCCAGTACTTC | CASSQKTGIQETQYF
TRBJ2-7 | TRBV14 | NA | NA | 12 | TGTGCCAGCAGGGAAGAAGGCCCCGAGCAGTACTTC | CASREEGPEQYF
TRBJ2-1 | TRBV15 | NA | NA | 15 | TGTGCCACCAGCAGAGATAGGGGGACGGGGAATGAGCAGTTCTTC | CATSRDRGTGNEQFF
TRBJ1-3 | TRBV5-1 | NA | NA | 15 | TGCGCCAGCAGCTTGGGGGTAAGCTCTGGAAACACCATATATTTT | CASSLGVSSGNTIYF